These 5 T cell receptor beta chains originate from one sample sequenced in a study of STAT5B mutations in CD4+ large granular lymphocyte leukemia. The data were produced by immunoSEQ multiplex PCR, yet TCRdb's version contains in-frame clones alone and is incomplete. This table holds roughly 25,000 clones, roughly 69% found once. What was sequenced was CD4+ T cells from blood buffy coats. Every receptor here comes from a human donor in good health.

This clone came up a few times. The V gene is TRBV7-2, the J gene TRBJ2-1; perhaps TRBD1 as D (6 bases). V was trimmed by 5 bases and J by 5 bases, leaving 10 bases between them. CDR1 is SGHTA and CDR2 is FQGNSA in the germline V gene. The CDR3 has 13 amino acids. CDR3 amino acids: CASSPGQHNEQFF. The DNA of the CDR3 is TGTGCCAGCAGCCCGGGACAACACAATGAGCAGTTCTTC.

The V gene is TRBV5-4, the J gene TRBJ2-5; 8 bases match TRBD2. The J segment lost 2 bases and the V segment lost 0 bases, leaving 6 bases of the junction unmatched. The length of the CDR3 is 16 residues. From germline, CDR1 is SGHNT and CDR2 YYREEE (reference sequence). This CDR3 reads CASSLAWRGDQETQYF. DNA for the CDR3: TGTGCCAGCAGCTTGGCGTGGCGGGGGGATCAAGAGACCCAGTACTTC.

The CDR3 sequence is CASSDLAGAGNTIYF. The CDR3 DNA follows: TGTGCCAGCAGTGATTTAGCAGGGGCTGGAAACACCATATATTTT. V usage is TRBV6-1 and J usage is TRBJ1-3; weak D call: TRBD1 (6 bases). The V gene's germline CDR1 is MNHNS and CDR2 SASEGT. V shed 3 bases and J shed 2 bases, with 11 bases lying between them. The CDR3 runs 15 residues.

This clone was counted only a few times. The V and J genes are TRBV6-1 and TRBJ2-3; 11 bases align to TRBD2. From germline, CDR1 is MNHNS and CDR2 SASEGT. V was pared by 5 bases and J by 0 bases, with 1 base of the junction left unmatched. This CDR3 is built from 15 residues. The DNA for the CDR3 is TGTGCCAGCAGTCGGACTAGCGGGAGCACAGATACGCAGTATTTT. Translated, it gives CASSRTSGSTDTQYF.

In its sample, this clone is medium-sized. V usage is TRBV19 and J usage is TRBJ2-1, with no clear D. CDR3 length equals 14 residues. Trimming left V 1 base short and J 10 bases short, with 14 bases between. Germline V CDR1 and CDR2: LNHDA, SQIVND (reference sequence). The CDR3 protein is CASSIGGFGREQFF. CDR3 DNA: TGTGCCAGTAGTATAGGTGGATTTGGACGCGAGCAGTTCTTC.